The text below deals with one T cell receptor (beta chain). No antigen is known for it. It has no much larger one-base neighbor in the sample; base qualities were not kept. The CDR3 measures 13 amino acids from cysteine to phenylalanine. Of the read, only the CDR3 DNA is kept; its 39 bases are in frame from base 1. The germline V gene (reference sequence) supplies CDR1 DFQATT and CDR2 SNEGSKA. V and J lose 3 bases and 0 bases, and a span of 6 bases separates them. The source of the sample is a study of CD8 T cells in Susac syndrome (dated by TCRdb to the late 2010s). Looking at the study overall: Among the Susac syndrome patients who were sequenced, clinically active disease was present in about six and clinical remission was observed in under ten. Whether CD8+ T cell activation and differentiation in Susac syndrome was antigen driven was tested using repertoire sequencing. At blood withdrawal, Susac syndrome patients were either therapy-naive, taking corticosteroids (in some cases with IVIg as well), or taking IVIg alone.

High-throughput TCR beta sequencing profiled peripheral blood CD8+ and CD4+ T cells from healthy donors, Susac syndrome patients and multiple sclerosis patients. The Susac syndrome patients fulfilled recently defined diagnostic criteria for either definite or probable disease. Bulk CD8+ and CD4+ T cells were purified by magnetic negative isolation, whereas CD8+ TEMRA cells were enriched by FACS. Blood was collected in EDTA tubes and processed within 24 hours, with PBMCs isolated through density gradient centrifugation. PBMCs destined for TCR sequencing were cryopreserved in liquid nitrogen and later thawed in a 37 °C water bath. A purity of at least 90% was achieved for sorted or isolated CD4+, CD8+ and CD8+ TEMRA cells. Summary of the overall study and its limitations: The study acknowledged that relatively few individuals were included in the TCR sequencing and HLA analysis. In patients with Susac syndrome, the CD4+ T cell repertoire showed no detectable clonal expansion.

RNA was extracted with the RNeasy kit and 0.5 to 1 ug was reverse transcribed using random hexamers. The immunoSEQ multiplex PCR assay, which covers 54 Vbeta and 13 Jbeta segments, was used to amplify TCR beta CDR3 regions. PCR amplification bias was corrected using a synthetic template baseline for primer optimization and computational correction. Turning to the authors' computational methods: Only productive sequences were kept, with reads annotated to V, D and J genes according to IMGT and analyzed in immunoSEQ Analyzer. To calculate clonality, Shannon entropy was normalized by log2 of the number of productive unique sequences and then subtracted from one. Public and private clones were assessed among the 100 most prevalent clones of each patient and control. A clone was defined as Susac-specific if it was absent from the healthy and MS cohorts, from around 960 published viral clones and from other ImmuneACCESS disease sequences. TCRdb reran the public reads through fastp at Q25 and MiXCR, keeping productive beta chains. Duplicate CDR3 protein sequences are folded into a single record with the most common DNA and genes. These V and J calls rely on TCRdb rather than the paper's analysis. For this sample the table gives roughly 180,000 distinct CDR3 sequences, of which over 90% were detected only once. Of the sample, more than 0.08% falls within the top ten clones.

The chain links TRBV20-1 with TRBJ1-3; confidence is insufficient to name the D gene. Material: CD4+ T cells from PBMCs. The sequence came from a human donor with Susac syndrome. The DNA sequence follows: TGCAGTGCTAGCTCGCCCTCTGGAAACACCATATATTTT. Its translation is CSASSPSGNTIYF.